This entry describes one TCR beta chain. Antigen specificity is unknown. A junction end diverges from the germline sequence, so it may reflect a read error. The data are from a study of blood T cells in healthy people across ages. Whole-study findings and limits: Calculation of diversity from one million T cells yielded estimates considered to be underestimates. With age, beta diversity per million T cells declined roughly linearly, significantly by 30 to 40.

Alongside a J-beta primer mix, a sample-barcoded 5' primer served in a second PCR lasting about 6 to 12 cycles. TCRdb itself ran the 5' RACE reads through MiXCR, one entry per CDR3 protein. Here the sample spans 850,000 to 1,000,000 distinct CDR3 sequences, roughly 51% being singletons. The CDR3 extends over 16 amino acids. The germline V gene encodes CDR1 MNHEY and CDR2 SVGAGI. This TCR came from a woman aged 55 to 70 in good health. The rearrangement uses TRBV6-5 and TRBJ2-5, with a tentative D call TRBD1 (6 bases). The specimen was blood. CDR3 nucleotide sequence: TGTGTCAGCAGCCCGCTGAGGGGGTTTTCACAATACGAACAGTGCTTC. Its protein product is CVSSPLRGFSQYEQCF.